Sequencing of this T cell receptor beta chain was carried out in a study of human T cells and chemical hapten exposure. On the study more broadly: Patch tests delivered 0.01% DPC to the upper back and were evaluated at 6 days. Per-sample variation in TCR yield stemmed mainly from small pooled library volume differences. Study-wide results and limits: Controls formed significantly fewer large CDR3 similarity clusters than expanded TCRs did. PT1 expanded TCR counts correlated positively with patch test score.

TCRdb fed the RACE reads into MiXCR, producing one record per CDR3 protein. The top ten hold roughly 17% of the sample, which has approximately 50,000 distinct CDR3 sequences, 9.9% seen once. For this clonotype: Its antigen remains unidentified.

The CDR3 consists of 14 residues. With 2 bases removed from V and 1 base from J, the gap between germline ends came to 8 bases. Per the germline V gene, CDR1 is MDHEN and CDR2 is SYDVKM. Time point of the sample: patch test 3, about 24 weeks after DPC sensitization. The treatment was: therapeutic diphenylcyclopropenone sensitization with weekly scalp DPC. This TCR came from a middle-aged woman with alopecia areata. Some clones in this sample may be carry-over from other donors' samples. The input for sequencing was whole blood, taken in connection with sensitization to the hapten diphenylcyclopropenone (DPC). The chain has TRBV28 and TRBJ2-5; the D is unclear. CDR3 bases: TGTGCCAGCAGTTTAAGCAGGCGCCAAGAGACCCAGTACTTC. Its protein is CASSLSRRQETQYF. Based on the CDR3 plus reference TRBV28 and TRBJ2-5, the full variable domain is DVKVTQSSRYLVKRTGEKVFLECVQDMDHENMFWYRQDPGLGLRLIYFSYDVKMKEKGDIPEGYSVSREKKERFSLILESASTNQTSMYLCASSLSRRQETQYFGPGTRLLVL.